Listed below are T cell receptor beta chains from one sample, sequenced in a study of post-analysis software for immune sequencing data. TCRdb used MiXCR to reprocess the PCR reads, holding one entry per CDR3 protein. Among roughly 700,000 distinct CDR3 sequences listed, less than 35% were seen once. The specimen was blood. These receptors originate from a girl between 10 and 17 years old with multiple sclerosis. The CDR3 runs from the conserved cysteine through the conserved F or W. A D gene is named only where the DNA matches it firmly. Expanded clones are given a class, and other clones once, few, many or no size at all.

cdr3_aa cdr3_nt j_call v_call clone_size cdr3_length d_call
CASSRDSGSLYNEQFF TGTGCCAGCAGTAGGGATAGCGGGAGTTTGTACAATGAGCAGTTCTTC TRBJ2-1 TRBV7-2 NA 16 TRBD2
CASSQDERRSSQHF TGCGCCAGCAGCCAAGATGAACGTCGGTCGTCCCAGCATTTT TRBJ1-5 TRBV4-1 NA 14 NA
CASSQGQGNEKLFF TGTGCCAGCAGCCAGGGACAGGGGAATGAAAAACTGTTTTTT TRBJ1-4 TRBV11-2 NA 14 TRBD1
CASSTNRAYQETQYF TGTGCCAGCAGCACAAATCGAGCGTACCAAGAGACCCAGTACTTC TRBJ2-5 TRBV7-2 few 15 NA
CASRMGSSGANVLTF TGTGCCAGCAGGATGGGGAGCTCTGGGGCCAACGTCCTGACTTTC TRBJ2-6 TRBV7-2 few 15 NA
CASSLGLANYGYTF TGTGCCAGCAGCTTAGGACTGGCTAACTATGGCTACACCTTC TRBJ1-2 TRBV7-8 few 14 NA
CASSPRLGGHEQYF TGTGCCAGCAGTCCCCGTTTGGGGGGTCACGAGCAGTACTTC TRBJ2-7 TRBV6-5 few 14 NA
CASSLLPLAGNEQFF TGCGCCAGCAGCTTACTTCCGCTAGCAGGCAATGAGCAGTTCTTC TRBJ2-1 TRBV5-1 NA 15 NA
CSVERGTDTQYF TGCAGCGTTGAGCGGGGCACAGATACGCAGTATTTT TRBJ2-3 TRBV29-1 many 12 NA
CSARAGTGEETQYF TGCAGTGCTCGCGCCGGGACAGGCGAAGAGACCCAGTACTTC TRBJ2-5 TRBV20-1 once 14 TRBD1
CSAVLRRGEETQYF TGCAGTGCGGTCTTACGACGGGGGGAGGAGACCCAGTACTTC TRBJ2-5 TRBV20-1 few 14 TRBD2
CASRPLGRDTEAFF TGCGCCAGCAGACCTCTAGGTCGGGACACTGAAGCTTTCTTT TRBJ1-1 TRBV4-1 NA 14 NA
CASSLGPGHIHGYTF TGTGCCAGCAGCTTAGGCCCAGGACACATTCATGGCTACACCTTC TRBJ1-2 TRBV7-9 NA 15 NA
CSARDPGQASSYEQYF TGCAGTGCTAGAGATCCGGGACAGGCCTCTTCCTACGAGCAGTACTTC TRBJ2-7 TRBV20-1 NA 16 TRBD1
CATSRARVTGANVLTF TGTGCCACCAGCAGAGCGAGGGTTACAGGGGCCAACGTCCTGACTTTC TRBJ2-6 TRBV15 few 16 NA
CSVRRSSGGTEAFF TGCAGCGTCCGACGCTCGTCAGGGGGCACTGAAGCTTTCTTT TRBJ1-1 TRBV29-1 NA 14 TRBD1
CSARDLDSPNYGYTF TGCAGTGCTAGAGATCTGGACAGCCCTAACTATGGCTACACCTTC TRBJ1-2 TRBV20-1 NA 15 NA